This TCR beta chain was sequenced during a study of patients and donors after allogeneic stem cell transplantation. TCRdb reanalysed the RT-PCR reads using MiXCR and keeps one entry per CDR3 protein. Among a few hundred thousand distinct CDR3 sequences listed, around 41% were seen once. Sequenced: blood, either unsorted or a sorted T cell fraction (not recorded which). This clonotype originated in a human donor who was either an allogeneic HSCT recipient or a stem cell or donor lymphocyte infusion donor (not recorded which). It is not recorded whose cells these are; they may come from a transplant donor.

CDR3 in amino acids: CASGSRTSGGSKNIQYF. DNA for the CDR3: TGTGCTAGTGGTTCCCGGACTAGCGGGGGATCCAAAAACATTCAGTACTTC. The chain combines TRBV12-5 with TRBJ2-4, with TRBD2 identical over 13 bases. In germline, CDR1 is LGHNT, CDR2 FRNRAP. This CDR3 spans 17 amino acids. Trimming at V came to 4 bases and at J to 2 bases, leaving 5 bases not matched to a gene.